A single T cell receptor (beta chain) is shown here with its context. Germline assignment: CDR1 SGHKS and CDR2 YYEKEE (reference sequence). The junction had 11 bases not matched to a gene; V was cut back by 0 bases and J by 5 bases. The CDR3 has 17 amino acids. Study processing details: The assay estimated nucleated cells by amplifying reference gene primers. The repertoire was sequenced with immunoSEQ multiplex PCR; TCRdb's copy has only in-frame clones and lacks some. That table gives V, J and clone size, and the DNA gave D and trimming. The sample holds about 64,000 clones, 80% to 90% seen once. This record comes from a study of blood T cell repertoires in COVID-19. Study-wide context: The analysed material was cDNA or gDNA that came from T cells, B-cell-depleted T cells, or PBMCs.

The material sequenced was peripheral blood. This chain connects TRBV5-5 to TRBJ1-2; TRBD1 agrees at 9 bases. This receptor was obtained from a man in his forties or fifties with acute or convalescent COVID-19. CDR3 amino acids: CASSLEYGTGRAYGYTF. The DNA for the CDR3 is TGTGCCAGCAGCTTGGAGTACGGGACAGGGAGGGCGTATGGCTACACCTTC.